This T cell receptor beta chain was captured in a study of metastatic and nonmetastatic thyroid tumors. Study at large: Patients with malignant and benign thyroid disease provided blood and tumor or nodule tissue, whose repertoires were compared.

Comment on this clone: Antigen: not known. Since a much larger clone is just one base distant, this may be a read error.

Whole-study findings and limits: According to reports, the diversity of TCR beta was significantly higher in malignant thyroid tumors than in benign nodules, and this held in both blood and tumor samples.

This CDR3 is 15 amino acids long. Per the germline V gene, CDR1 is SEHNR and CDR2 is FQNEAQ (reference sequence). The trim removed 5 bases at V and 1 base at J, leaving 7 bases unmatched. Using MiXCR, TCRdb re-called clones from the PCR reads. Here the sample spans 25,000 to 35,000 clones, about 18% being singletons. All patients reached thyroid surgery having received no treatment beforehand. The specimen was blood. The receptor was derived from a female donor with papillary thyroid cancer or a benign thyroid nodule (not recorded which). Some clones in this sample may be carry-over from other donors' samples. The chain uses TRBV7-9 and TRBJ2-5; 7 bases fit TRBD1. The CDR3 coding sequence is TGTGCCAGCAGCCCGGGGACAGCCGTCCAAGAGACCCAGTACTTC. As protein: CASSPGTAVQETQYF.